One T cell receptor (beta chain) is described in this entry. The antigen remains undetermined. This sample was included in a study of yellow fever vaccine responses in identical twins. The CDR3 consists of 15 residues. V shed 4 bases, J shed 2 bases, and the junction held 5 bases outside the gene matches. The germline V gene encodes CDR1 KGHSH and CDR2 LQKENI. TCRdb used MiXCR to reprocess the RT-PCR reads, holding one entry per CDR3 protein. The sample contains roughly 18,000 distinct CDR3 sequences, 55% to 65% of which appear only once. Broader study findings: Twin vaccine T cell responses reportedly seemed partly convergent, partly personalized.

Here the sequenced sample was T cells from blood (PBMCs), unsorted or a sorted subset (not recorded which), taken before or after yellow fever vaccination (not recorded which). The V and J genes are TRBV18 and TRBJ2-3, with 8 bases matching TRBD2. This sequence originates from a woman in her late teens or twenties who received the yellow fever vaccine. As DNA, the CDR3 is TGTGCCAGCTCACGACCGGGGGGGGACACAGATACGCAGTATTTT. Translated: CASSRPGGDTDTQYF.